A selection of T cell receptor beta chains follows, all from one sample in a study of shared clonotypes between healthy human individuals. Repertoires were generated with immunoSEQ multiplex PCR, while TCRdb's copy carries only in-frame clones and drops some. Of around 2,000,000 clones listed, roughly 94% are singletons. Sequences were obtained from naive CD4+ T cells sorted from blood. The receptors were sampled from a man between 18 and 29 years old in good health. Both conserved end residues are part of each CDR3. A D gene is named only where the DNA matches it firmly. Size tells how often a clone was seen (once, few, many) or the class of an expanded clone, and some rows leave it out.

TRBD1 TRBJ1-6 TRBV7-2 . CASSPRTGEGSPLHF TGTGCCAGCAGCCCAAGGACAGGGGAAGGTTCACCCCTCCACTTT
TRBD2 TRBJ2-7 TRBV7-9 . CASSLAASGAYEQYF TGTGCCAGCAGCTTAGCGGCTAGCGGGGCCTACGAGCAGTACTTC
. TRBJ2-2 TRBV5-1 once CASSRTVTNTGELFF TGCGCCAGCAGCCGGACAGTAACCAACACCGGGGAGCTGTTTTTT
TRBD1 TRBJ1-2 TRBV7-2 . CASSQGQATNYGYTF TGTGCCAGCAGCCAAGGACAGGCAACTAACTATGGCTACACCTTC
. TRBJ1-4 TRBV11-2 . CASSRAVREKLFF TGTGCCAGCAGCCGCGCCGTTCGTGAAAAACTGTTTTTT
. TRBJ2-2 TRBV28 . CASRVGIGLELFF TGTGCCAGCAGGGTCGGGATTGGTCTCGAGCTGTTTTTT
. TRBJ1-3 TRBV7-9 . CASSPQIDPRALSGNTIYF TGTGCCAGCAGTCCACAAATTGACCCGAGGGCCCTCTCTGGAAACACCATATATTTT
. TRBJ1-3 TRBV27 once CASSFSRTSGNTIYF TGTGCCAGCAGTTTCTCCAGGACCTCTGGAAACACCATATATTTT
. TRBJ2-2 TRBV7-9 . CASSFGGAGELFF TGTGCCAGCAGCTTCGGTGGGGCCGGGGAGCTGTTTTTT
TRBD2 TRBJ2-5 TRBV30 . CAWGEGETQYF TGTGCCTGGGGGGAGGGGGAGACCCAGTACTTC
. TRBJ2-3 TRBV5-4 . CASSSGVGTQYF TGTGCCAGCAGTTCGGGGGTGGGTACGCAGTATTTT
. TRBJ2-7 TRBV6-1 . CASRDLIPYEQYF TGTGCCAGCAGGGACCTGATTCCCTACGAGCAGTACTTC
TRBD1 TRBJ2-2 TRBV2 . CASSETGSRAGELFF TGTGCCAGCAGTGAGACAGGGTCTCGGGCCGGGGAGCTGTTTTTT
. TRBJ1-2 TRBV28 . CASSLYKGNYGYTF TGTGCCAGCAGTTTATATAAGGGTAACTATGGCTACACCTTC
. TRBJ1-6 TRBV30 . CAWTRPGGNPVGSPLHF TGTGCCTGGACCCGCCCCGGTGGTAACCCGGTGGGTTCACCCCTCCACTTT
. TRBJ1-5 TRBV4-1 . CASSQELWQPQHF TGCGCCAGCAGCCAAGAGTTGTGGCAGCCCCAGCATTTT
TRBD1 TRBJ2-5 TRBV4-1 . CASSQPTGGWETQYF TGCGCCAGCAGCCAACCTACAGGGGGCTGGGAGACCCAGTACTTC
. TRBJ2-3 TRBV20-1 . CSASPTTQYF TGCAGTGCCTCCCCAACGACGCAGTATTTT
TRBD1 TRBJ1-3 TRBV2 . CASSGTGGSGNTIYF TGTGCCAGCAGTGGGACAGGGGGCTCTGGAAACACCATATATTTT
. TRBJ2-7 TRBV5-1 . CASSLGVSGVVGEQYF TGCGCCAGCAGCTTGGGTGTTTCCGGGGTTGTCGGCGAGCAGTACTTC
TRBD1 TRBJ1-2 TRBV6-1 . CASSRVGQGDYGYTF TGTGCCAGCAGTCGAGTAGGACAGGGTGACTATGGCTACACCTTC
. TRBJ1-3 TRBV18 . CASSPGRISSGNTIYF TGTGCCAGCTCACCAGGTCGTATCAGCTCTGGAAACACCATATATTTT
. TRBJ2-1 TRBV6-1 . CASSPPSSYNEQFF TGTGCCAGCAGTCCCCCGAGCTCCTACAATGAGCAGTTCTTC
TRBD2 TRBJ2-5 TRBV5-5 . CASSLVVGGPETQYF TGTGCCAGCAGCTTGGTCGTGGGAGGGCCGGAGACCCAGTACTTC
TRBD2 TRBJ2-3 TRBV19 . CASDSGIVADTQYF TGTGCCAGCGATAGCGGGATAGTTGCAGATACGCAGTATTTT
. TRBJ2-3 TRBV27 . CASSLSAGASTDTQYF TGTGCCAGCAGTTTATCCGCAGGAGCTAGCACAGATACGCAGTATTTT
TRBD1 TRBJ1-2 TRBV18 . CASSPAPQQGASYGYTF TGTGCCAGCTCACCAGCGCCCCAACAGGGGGCCTCTTATGGCTACACCTTC
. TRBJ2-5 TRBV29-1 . CSATGQHQETQYF TGCAGCGCCACCGGACAGCACCAAGAGACCCAGTACTTC
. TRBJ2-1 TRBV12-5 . CASGLVHHFSGAVNEQFF TGTGCTAGTGGTTTGGTACATCACTTCTCCGGGGCCGTGAATGAGCAGTTCTTC
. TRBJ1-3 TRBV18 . CASSPTGGSGNTIYF TGTGCCAGCTCACCGACTGGGGGCTCTGGAAACACCATATATTTT
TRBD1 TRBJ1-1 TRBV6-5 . CASRGRGVNTEAFF TGTGCCAGCAGGGGCAGGGGGGTGAACACTGAAGCTTTCTTT
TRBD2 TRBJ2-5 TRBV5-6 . CASSLLGLAGGRKTQYF TGTGCCAGCAGCTTGTTGGGACTAGCGGGGGGGCGAAAGACCCAGTACTTC
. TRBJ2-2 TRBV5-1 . CASSLALAGGELFF TGCGCCAGCAGCTTGGCCTTAGCAGGCGGGGAGCTGTTTTTT
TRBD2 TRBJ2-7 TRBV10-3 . CAISESMGLRLYEQYF TGTGCCATCAGTGAGTCGATGGGACTACGCCTGTACGAGCAGTACTTC
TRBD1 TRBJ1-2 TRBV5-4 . CASRRQGAGYGYTF TGTGCCAGCAGAAGGCAGGGGGCCGGGTATGGCTACACCTTC
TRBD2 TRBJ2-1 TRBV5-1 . CASSPTTSAYNEQFF TGCGCCAGCAGCCCGACGACTAGCGCTTACAATGAGCAGTTCTTC
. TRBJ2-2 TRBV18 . CASSPYQGRGTGELFF TGTGCCAGCTCACCATACCAGGGGCGAGGGACCGGGGAGCTGTTTTTT
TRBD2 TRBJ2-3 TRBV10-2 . CASSLGLAETDTQYF TGCGCCAGCAGTCTGGGACTAGCGGAGACAGATACGCAGTATTTT
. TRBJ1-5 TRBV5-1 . CASREGYGNQPQHF TGCGCCAGCAGAGAGGGGTACGGCAATCAGCCCCAGCATTTT
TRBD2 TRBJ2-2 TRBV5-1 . CASSKGLAGVGDTGELFF TGCGCCAGCAGCAAGGGACTAGCGGGAGTTGGGGACACCGGGGAGCTGTTTTTT
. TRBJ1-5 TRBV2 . CASSEGIGGNQPQHF TGTGCCAGCAGTGAAGGGATAGGCGGCAATCAGCCCCAGCATTTT
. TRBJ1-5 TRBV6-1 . CASSGSLTQHF TGTGCCAGCAGTGGTTCCTTGACCCAGCATTTT
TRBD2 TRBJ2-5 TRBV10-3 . CAISGGLADLAGETQYF TGTGCCATCAGTGGGGGACTAGCGGATTTAGCCGGGGAGACCCAGTACTTC
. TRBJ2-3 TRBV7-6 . CASSPTIEGADTQYF TGTGCCAGCAGCCCGACAATTGAGGGGGCAGATACGCAGTATTTT
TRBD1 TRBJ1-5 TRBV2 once CASSSDREQPQHF TGTGCCAGCAGCTCTGACAGGGAACAGCCCCAGCATTTT
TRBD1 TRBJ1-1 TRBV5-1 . CASSTDRAGNEAFF TGCGCCAGCAGCACCGACAGGGCGGGGAATGAAGCTTTCTTT
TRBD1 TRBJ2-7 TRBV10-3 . CAISGQGAIYEQYF TGTGCCATCAGTGGACAGGGGGCGATCTACGAGCAGTACTTC
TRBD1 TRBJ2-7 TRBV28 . CASSLGIQGSTYEQYF TGTGCCAGCAGTTTAGGGATACAGGGGTCTACCTACGAGCAGTACTTC
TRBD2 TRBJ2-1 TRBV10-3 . CASSRSGGSYNEQFF TGTGCCTCCTCTCGAAGCGGGGGTTCCTACAATGAGCAGTTCTTC